The 8 T cell receptor beta chains below come from one sample, sequenced in a study of T cells in Graves' hyperthyroidism and ophthalmopathy. The TCR beta CDR3 regions underwent amplification using RNA transcripts as the source. HTBI primers were employed in a first-round RT-PCR of the TCR CDR3. TCRdb processed the multiplex PCR reads anew with MiXCR; each CDR3 protein has one entry. The data show more than 550,000 distinct CDR3 sequences, roughly a sixth seen once. Input material: blood. Receptors originate from a woman aged 45 to 65 with Graves' hyperthyroidism that later progressed to Graves' ophthalmopathy.

V gene TRBV6-2 or TRBV6-3 combines with J gene TRBJ2-1; possibly TRBD1 for D (5 bases). The germline V gene has CDR1 MNHEY and CDR2 SVGEGT. V gave up 4 bases and J gave up 2 bases, with 9 bases separating them. This CDR3 is 14 amino acids long. The CDR3, as DNA: TGTGCCAGCAGTTTCCGACAGACCTACAATGAGCAGTTCTTC. This encodes CASSFRQTYNEQFF.

This clonotype has ten or more counts. The chain recombines TRBV11-1 with TRBJ1-2; D unclear. V was pared by 3 bases and J by 0 bases, with 5 bases between. The germline CDR1 and CDR2 sequences are SGHAT and FQDESV (reference sequence). This CDR3 region has 13 residues. The CDR3 loop reads CASSLDPNYGYTF. The CDR3 DNA reads as TGTGCCAGCAGCTTGGACCCTAACTATGGCTACACCTTC.

The chain couples TRBV29-1 to TRBJ2-7, with D unclear. CDR1 is SQVTM and CDR2 is ANQGSEA in the germline V gene. Deletions cut 0 bases from V and 6 bases from J, with 9 bases between. This CDR3 contains 12 residues. The DNA of the CDR3 is TGCAGCGTTGAAGATGTCCCGTCCGAGCAGTACTTC. The encoded protein is CSVEDVPSEQYF.

Notes on this clonotype: A much larger clone lies a single base off, so this may be a read error. The chain couples TRBV12-3 or TRBV12-4 to TRBJ1-5, with D uncertain. There are 14 residues in the CDR3. Between the trimmed V and J ends, which lost 3 bases and 6 bases, there was a span of 12 bases. This chain's CDR3 is CASSLRQPGQPQHF. CDR3 in DNA: TGTGCCAGCAGTTTGCGGCAGCCGGGTCAGCCCCAGCATTTT.

The CDR3 nucleotides are TGTGCCAGCGTTGCCGGGACAGGTGACAATGAGCAGTTCTTC. Its protein is CASVAGTGDNEQFF. The J gene is TRBJ2-1, the V gene TRBV6-5; 8 bases map to TRBD1. Germline V gene sequence: CDR1 MNHEY, CDR2 SVGAGI. J gave up 5 bases and V 8 bases, and 8 bases lay outside the gene matches. The CDR3 covers 14 residues.

This clonotype was seen more than once but under ten times. This chain connects TRBV29-1 to TRBJ2-3; D may be TRBD1 or TRBD2 (8 bases each). CDR1 is SQVTM, CDR2 ANQGSEA, per germline. The CDR3 runs 16 residues. Trimming took 8 bases from V and 5 from J, leaving 26 bases between them. In nucleotides, the CDR3 is TGCAGCATCGGCGGGGGGACAGGCGCTTCAGAAGATACGCAGTATTTT. Encoded protein: CSIGGGTGASEDTQYF.

The J gene is TRBJ1-1, the V gene TRBV5-1; perhaps TRBD1 as D (5 bases). CDR1 is SGHRS and CDR2 is YFSETQ in the germline V gene. The germline V and J ends were trimmed by 6 bases and 1 base, with 10 bases remaining between them. The CDR3 is 13 residues long. The CDR3 is CASTRRGNTEAFF. The DNA for the CDR3 is TGCGCCAGCACCCGGAGGGGGAACACTGAAGCTTTCTTT.

The V call is TRBV25-1, the J call TRBJ1-5, with TRBD1 matching over 7 bases. CDR3 length equals 16 residues. Germline CDR1 is MGHDK and CDR2 is SYGVNS. V lost 5 bases, J lost 4 bases, and 11 bases stayed unmatched. Written as DNA, the CDR3 is TGTGCCAGCAGTTCGACCGGAGGGACAGAAAATCAGCCCCAGCATTTT. Translated, it gives CASSSTGGTENQPQHF.